This T cell receptor (beta chain) was recorded in a study of blood T cell repertoires in COVID-19. Clones were read by immunoSEQ multiplex PCR, and TCRdb kept only the in-frame ones, dropping some. The data show 230,000 or so clones, roughly 81% seen once. The germline gives CDR1 MDHEN, CDR2 SYDVKM. The CDR3 has 15 residues. Trimming cost V 5 bases and J 0 bases, with 10 bases left between them. This clonotype originated in a woman between 50 and 59 years old who had been exposed to COVID-19. V usage is TRBV28 and J usage is TRBJ1-4; D is possibly TRBD1 (5 bases). The sequenced sample consisted of PBMCs or T cells enriched from blood (not recorded which). CDR3 region: CASSAQGATNEKLFF. The CDR3 bases are TGTGCCAGCAGTGCTCAGGGCGCAACTAATGAAAAACTGTTTTTT.